Below are 9 T cell receptor beta chains sequenced from a single sample in a study of blood T cell repertoires in COVID-19. Measured with immunoSEQ multiplex PCR; TCRdb has only the in-frame clones, and not every one. The sample includes 70,000 to 95,000 clones, approximately 92% of them seen just once. What was sequenced was peripheral blood. These receptor sequences come from a woman aged 55-75 years with active COVID-19.

In its sample, this clone was seen once. V is TRBV7-3 and J is TRBJ2-7, with 10 bases aligning to TRBD2. Germline V lookup: CDR1 SGHTA, CDR2 FQGTGA. With V trimmed by 0 bases and J by 5 bases, 4 bases remained unmatched. This CDR3 is built from 15 residues. As DNA, the CDR3 is TGTGCCAGCAGCTTAACTACTAGCGGGGTCAACGAGCAGTACTTC. Translated, it gives CASSLTTSGVNEQYF.

The chain joins TRBV24-1 to TRBJ2-1, with 10 bases identical to TRBD2. The junction had 10 bases not matched to a gene; V was cut back by 9 bases and J by 6 bases. The CDR3 has 15 amino acids. Per germline, CDR1 KGHDR and CDR2 SFDVKD. The CDR3 here is CATRPLAGDINEQFF. The CDR3 region has the DNA TGTGCCACCCGCCCCCTAGCGGGAGATATCAATGAGCAGTTCTTC.

This clone has just a few counts. The genes are TRBV28 and TRBJ2-7, with 8 nucleotides matching TRBD1. The germline V gene encodes CDR1 MDHEN and CDR2 SYDVKM. The CDR3 totals 14 residues. Trimming removed 10 bases from V and 4 bases from J; junction bases left unmatched: 12. CDR3 bases: TGTGCCACAACCGACAGGGGAGCTCGATACGAGCAGTACTTC. Translation: CATTDRGARYEQYF.

The chain has TRBV3-1 (or the pseudogene TRBV3-2) and TRBJ2-1; 9 bases match TRBD2. This CDR3 contains 14 residues. The germline gives CDR1 LGHDT, CDR2 YNNKEL (reference sequence). V was clipped by 6 bases and J by 2 bases; unmatched bases: 2. CDR3 in amino acids: CASSAGGAYNEQFF. The CDR3 DNA reads as TGTGCCAGCAGTGCGGGAGGGGCCTACAATGAGCAGTTCTTC.

The chain couples TRBV5-1 to TRBJ1-1, with 9 positions matching TRBD1. The J segment lost 1 base and the V segment lost 5 bases, leaving 3 bases of the junction unmatched. Looked up from germline, CDR1 is SGHRS and CDR2 is YFSETQ. The length of the CDR3 is 14 residues. CDR3: CASRDRGGNTEAFF. The CDR3 DNA is TGCGCCAGCAGGGACAGGGGAGGGAACACTGAAGCTTTCTTT.

V and J are TRBV2 and TRBJ2-1; a possible D gene is TRBD2 (5 bases). Deletions cut 7 bases from V and 6 bases from J, with 16 bases between. Looked up from germline, CDR1 is SNHLY and CDR2 is FYNNEI. The length of the CDR3 is 14 residues. In DNA form, the CDR3 reads TGTGCCAGCAACCCCGGACTCCTAGGCAATGAGCAGTTCTTC. It yields the protein CASNPGLLGNEQFF.

This clone was recorded once. V is TRBV5-1 and J is TRBJ1-2; maybe TRBD1 (5 bases). There are 16 residues in the CDR3. Germline CDR1 SGHRS, CDR2 YFSETQ. Trimming took off 0 bases at V and 8 bases at J, with 20 bases between the two ends. CDR3 nucleotides: TGCGCCAGCAGCTTGGAAGCAGGGAAGGGGCTAGGAGGCTACACCTTC. It specifies CASSLEAGKGLGGYTF.

This clone was recorded only once. The rearrangement links TRBV24-1 to TRBJ1-5; TRBD1 matches 7 bases. Germline V CDR1 and CDR2: KGHDR, SFDVKD. Trimming at V came to 4 bases and at J to 7 bases, leaving 9 bases not matched to a gene. This CDR3 is 15 amino acids long. CDR3 in amino acids: CATSDSTGRKQPQHF. The CDR3 bases are TGTGCCACCAGTGACTCGACAGGGAGGAAGCAGCCCCAGCATTTT.

The gene calls are TRBV28 and TRBJ1-4; tentative D call: TRBD1 (5 bases). The length of the CDR3 is 14 residues. Germline values: CDR1 MDHEN, CDR2 SYDVKM. Trimming pared 5 bases from V and 15 bases from J, leaving 22 bases between. CDR3 loop: CASSSRELRLGMFF. CDR3 sequence (DNA): TGTGCCAGCAGTAGCAGGGAACTACGGTTGGGCATGTTTTTT.